These 3 T cell receptor beta chains were all obtained from the same sample, sequenced in a study of Ad26.COV2.S vaccination and SARS-CoV-2 variants. Treatment noted: over 15 received Ad26.COV2.S at low or high dose, single or two shots; roughly 5 received placebo; per-sample allocation not given. Sampling took place 63 days after the first vaccine or placebo injection. Sequenced by immunoSEQ multiplex PCR; TCRdb stores in-frame clones only, minus some. The data hold about 250,000 clones, with roughly nine tenths observed a single time. Source: peripheral blood, taken in a trial of Ad26.COV2.S vaccine versus placebo. The receptors shown here come from a person between 18 and 60 years old who received the Ad26.COV2.S COVID-19 vaccine or a placebo.

The gene calls are TRBV2 and TRBJ1-2; TRBD1 aligns across 10 bases. The germline gives CDR1 SNHLY, CDR2 FYNNEI. V trimming: 6 bases; J trimming: 3 bases; junction bases outside the gene matches: 7. The CDR3 is made up of 15 amino acids. DNA of the CDR3: TGTGCCAGCAGGGGTTGGACAGGGGGAGACTATGGCTACACCTTC. Encoded protein: CASRGWTGGDYGYTF.

CDR3 sequence: CASSSGGTTEQYF. The CDR3 coding sequence is TGCGCCAGCAGTAGCGGGGGGACGACCGAGCAGTACTTC. V usage is TRBV5-1 and J usage is TRBJ2-7; TRBD2 agrees at 10 bases. V gave up 5 bases and J gave up 6 bases; unmatched junction bases: 5. CDR3 length equals 13 residues. Germline CDR1 is SGHRS and CDR2 is YFSETQ.

This clone has a single count. At one end, the junction sequence differs from germline, possibly due to a read error. This chain uses TRBV6-6 with TRBJ2-5; 8 bases are shared with TRBD2. The CDR3 sequence is 16 residues long. Germline V gives CDR1 MNHNY, CDR2 SVGAGI (reference sequence). Written as DNA, the CDR3 is TGTGCCAGCAATTACGGCGGGGGGACCACCCAAGAGACCCAGTACTTC. This gives the protein CASNYGGGTTQETQYF.